This T cell receptor beta chain was identified during a study of T cell repertoires in ileal Crohn's disease. Study context: Every patient was operated on for stricturing (roughly 60%) or penetrating (approximately 39%) complications. Study observations and caveats: Clonality above 26.8% at surgery always came with endoscopic recurrence.

Regarding this clone: Its target is unknown.

Five hundred nanograms of biopsy DNA per sample underwent TCRB immunosequencing. Generated by immunoSEQ multiplex PCR, the TCRdb table keeps only in-frame clones and is missing some. This sample yields over 14,000 clones, of which roughly 80% are seen a single time; 4% to 5% belongs to the top ten. Material: ileal tissue. The origin of this receptor is an adult with Crohn's disease.

The CDR3 DNA reads as TGTGCCAGCAGCGCGGGACAGGGAAACAATCAGCCCCAGCATTTT. Amino acids: CASSAGQGNNQPQHF. J is TRBJ1-5 and V is TRBV6-5, with 9 bases aligning to TRBD1. J gave up 3 bases and V 6 bases, and 6 bases lay outside the gene matches. The V gene's germline CDR1 is MNHEY and CDR2 SVGAGI. CDR3 size: 15 residues.